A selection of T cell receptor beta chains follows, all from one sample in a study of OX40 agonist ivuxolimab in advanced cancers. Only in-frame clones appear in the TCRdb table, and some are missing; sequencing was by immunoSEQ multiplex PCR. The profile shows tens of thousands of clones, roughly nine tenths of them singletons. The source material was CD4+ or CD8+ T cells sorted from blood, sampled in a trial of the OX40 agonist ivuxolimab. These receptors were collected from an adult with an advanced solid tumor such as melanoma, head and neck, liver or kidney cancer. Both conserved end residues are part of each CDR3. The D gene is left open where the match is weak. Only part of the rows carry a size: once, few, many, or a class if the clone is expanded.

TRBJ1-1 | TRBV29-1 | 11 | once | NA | CSVYANTEAFF | TGCAGCGTTTACGCGAACACTGAAGCTTTCTTT
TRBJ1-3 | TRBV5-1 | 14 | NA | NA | CASSKGLLWDTIYF | TGCGCCAGCAGCAAGGGACTTTTGTGGGACACCATATATTTT
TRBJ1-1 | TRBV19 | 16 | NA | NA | CATQDRRGKMNTEAFF | TGTGCCACGCAAGACCGGAGGGGCAAAATGAACACTGAAGCTTTCTTT
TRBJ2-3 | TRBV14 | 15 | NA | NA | CASSQDQPSTDTQYF | TGTGCCAGCAGCCAAGATCAACCGAGCACAGATACGCAGTATTTT
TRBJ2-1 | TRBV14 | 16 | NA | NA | CASSLGVLGVYNEQFF | TGTGCCAGCAGCCTAGGTGTTCTCGGGGTATACAATGAGCAGTTCTTC
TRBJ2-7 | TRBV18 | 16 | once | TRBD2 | CASSPRRGRLSYEQYF | TGTGCCAGCTCACCACGGCGCGGGAGACTCTCCTACGAGCAGTACTTC
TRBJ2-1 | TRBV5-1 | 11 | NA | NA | CASSHGQEQFF | TGCGCCAGCAGCCATGGACAGGAGCAGTTCTTC
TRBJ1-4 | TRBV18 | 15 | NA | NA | CASSPPGRDNEKLFF | TGTGCCAGCTCACCACCGGGTCGGGATAATGAAAAACTGTTTTTT
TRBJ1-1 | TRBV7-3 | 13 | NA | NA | CASSPHQGGEAFF | TGTGCCAGCAGCCCGCATCAAGGGGGTGAAGCTTTCTTT
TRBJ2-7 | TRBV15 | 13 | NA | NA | CATSRDSGRGQYF | TGTGCCACCAGCAGAGATTCCGGGCGGGGGCAGTACTTC
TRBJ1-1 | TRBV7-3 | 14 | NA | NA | CASSQSQASPEAFF | TGTGCCAGCAGTCAGTCCCAGGCTTCGCCTGAAGCTTTCTTT
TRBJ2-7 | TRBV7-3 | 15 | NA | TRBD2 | CASSLLPGGEYEQYF | TGTGCCAGCAGCTTACTCCCGGGGGGGGAATACGAGCAGTACTTC
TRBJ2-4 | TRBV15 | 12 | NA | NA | CATSRDRFIQYF | TGTGCCACCAGCAGGGACAGATTCATTCAGTACTTC
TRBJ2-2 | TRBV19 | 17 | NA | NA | CASSTELLSHRTGELFF | TGTGCCAGTAGTACCGAACTACTCTCCCACCGCACCGGGGAGCTGTTTTTT
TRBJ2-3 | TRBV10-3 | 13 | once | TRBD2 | CAISAGVTDTQYF | TGTGCCATTTCAGCGGGAGTGACAGATACGCAGTATTTT
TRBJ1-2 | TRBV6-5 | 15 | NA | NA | CASSPTRLQGNGYTF | TGTGCCAGCAGTCCCACCCGATTACAGGGTAATGGCTACACCTTC
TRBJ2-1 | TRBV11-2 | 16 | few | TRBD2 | CASSPTLTSGSDEQFF | TGTGCCAGCAGCCCAACCTTGACTAGCGGGAGTGATGAGCAGTTCTTC
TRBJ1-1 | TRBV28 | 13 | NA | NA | CASSFFPNTEAFF | TGTGCCAGCAGTTTCTTTCCGAACACTGAAGCTTTCTTT
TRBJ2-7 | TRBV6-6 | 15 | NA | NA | CASSYSTQRFYEQYF | TGTGCCAGCAGTTACTCAACACAAAGATTCTACGAGCAGTACTTC
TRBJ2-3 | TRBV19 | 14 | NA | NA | CASQSAGTTDTQYF | TGTGCCAGTCAAAGCGCCGGGACCACAGATACGCAGTATTTT
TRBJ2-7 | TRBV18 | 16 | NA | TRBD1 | CASSHRTGTGTYEQYF | TGTGCCAGCTCACATAGAACCGGGACAGGGACCTACGAGCAGTACTTC
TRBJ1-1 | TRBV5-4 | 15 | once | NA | CASSLFNRRNTEAFF | TGTGCCAGCAGCTTGTTTAACAGGAGGAACACTGAAGCTTTCTTT
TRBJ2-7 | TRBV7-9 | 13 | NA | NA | CASAVVAPYEQYF | TGTGCCAGCGCGGTGGTAGCTCCCTACGAGCAGTACTTC
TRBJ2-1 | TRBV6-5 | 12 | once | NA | CASSTVYNEQFF | TGTGCCAGCAGTACAGTCTACAATGAGCAGTTCTTC
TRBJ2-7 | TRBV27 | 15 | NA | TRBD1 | CASSFSDRGSYEQYF | TGTGCCAGCAGTTTTTCGGACAGGGGATCCTACGAGCAGTACTTC
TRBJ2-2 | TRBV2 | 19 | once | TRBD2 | CASTTPGLAGVGYTGELFF | TGTGCCAGCACCACCCCGGGACTAGCGGGAGTGGGGTACACCGGGGAGCTGTTTTTT
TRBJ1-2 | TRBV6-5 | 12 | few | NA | CASRPGAEGYTF | TGTGCCAGCAGGCCGGGGGCGGAGGGCTACACCTTC
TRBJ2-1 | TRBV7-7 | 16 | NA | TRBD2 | CASSLEAGGSYNEQFF | TGTGCTAGCAGCTTAGAAGCGGGAGGGTCCTACAATGAGCAGTTCTTC
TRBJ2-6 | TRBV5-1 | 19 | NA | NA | CASSLGLGWGSSGANVLTF | TGCGCCAGCAGCTTGGGTCTCGGTTGGGGGAGCTCTGGGGCCAACGTCCTGACTTTC
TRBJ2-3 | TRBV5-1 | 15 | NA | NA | CASSLGGLGTDTQYF | TGCGCCAGCAGCTTGGGGGGACTGGGCACAGATACGCAGTATTTT
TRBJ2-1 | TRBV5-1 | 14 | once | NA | CASSFGPPADEQFF | TGCGCCAGCAGCTTTGGGCCCCCCGCTGATGAGCAGTTCTTC
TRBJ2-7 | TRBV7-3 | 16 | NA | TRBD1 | CASSLNSGTGGHEQYF | TGTGCCAGCAGCTTAAACTCCGGGACAGGTGGTCACGAGCAGTACTTC
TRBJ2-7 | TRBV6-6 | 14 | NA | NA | CASSPGHGSYEQYF | TGTGCCAGCAGTCCGGGACACGGGTCCTACGAGCAGTACTTC
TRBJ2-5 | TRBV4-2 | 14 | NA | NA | CASSQDAGQETQYF | TGTGCCAGCAGCCAAGATGCGGGTCAAGAGACCCAGTACTTC
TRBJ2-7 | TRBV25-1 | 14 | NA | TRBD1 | CASSGQGRADEQYF | TGTGCCAGCAGTGGACAGGGTCGAGCTGACGAGCAGTACTTC
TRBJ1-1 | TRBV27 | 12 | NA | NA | CASRKAGEWAFF | TGTGCCAGCAGGAAGGCTGGGGAATGGGCTTTCTTT
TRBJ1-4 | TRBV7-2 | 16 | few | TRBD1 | CASSPRAGTGRNGAFF | TGTGCCAGCAGCCCCAGGGCCGGGACAGGGAGGAATGGAGCGTTTTTT
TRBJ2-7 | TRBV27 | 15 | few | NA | CASRRGRGQYYEQYF | TGTGCCAGCAGAAGAGGCCGGGGCCAATATTACGAGCAGTACTTC
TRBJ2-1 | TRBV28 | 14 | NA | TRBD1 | CASSVNRGRDEQFF | TGTGCCAGCAGTGTCAACAGGGGCAGGGATGAGCAGTTCTTC
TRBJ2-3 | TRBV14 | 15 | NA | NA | CASSPGSYYTDTQYF | TGTGCCAGCAGCCCCGGGAGTTACTACACAGATACGCAGTATTTT
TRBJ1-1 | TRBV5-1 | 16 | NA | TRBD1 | CASSLEQGGTNTEAFF | TGCGCCAGCAGCTTGGAACAGGGGGGTACGAACACTGAAGCTTTCTTT
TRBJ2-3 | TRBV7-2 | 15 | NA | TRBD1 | CASSLGTGVGDTQYF | TGTGCCAGCAGCTTAGGGACAGGGGTAGGTGATACGCAGTATTTT
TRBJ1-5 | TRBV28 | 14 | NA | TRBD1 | CASSETGGGQPQHF | TGTGCCAGCAGTGAGACAGGGGGAGGCCAGCCCCAGCATTTT
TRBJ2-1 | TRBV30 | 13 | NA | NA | CAWSVDTYNEQFF | TGTGCCTGGAGTGTAGACACATACAATGAGCAGTTCTTC
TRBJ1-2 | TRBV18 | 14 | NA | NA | CASSPDTLNYGYTF | TGTGCCAGCTCGCCGGACACATTAAACTATGGCTACACCTTC
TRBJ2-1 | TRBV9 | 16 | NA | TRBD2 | CASSDILAGGSNEQFF | TGTGCCAGCAGCGATATACTAGCGGGAGGTTCGAATGAGCAGTTCTTC
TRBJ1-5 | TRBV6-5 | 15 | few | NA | CASSLVLEGNQPQHF | TGTGCCAGCAGTCTGGTCCTCGAAGGCAATCAGCCCCAGCATTTT
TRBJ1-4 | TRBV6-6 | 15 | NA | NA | CAARALPATNEKLFF | TGTGCCGCAAGGGCCTTACCTGCAACTAATGAAAAACTGTTTTTT
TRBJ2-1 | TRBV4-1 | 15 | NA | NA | CASSQVQQRDNEQFF | TGCGCCAGCAGCCAAGTACAACAGCGGGACAATGAGCAGTTCTTC
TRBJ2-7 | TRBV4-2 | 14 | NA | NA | CASSHSKKGGEQYF | TGTGCCAGCAGCCACTCTAAAAAAGGGGGCGAGCAGTACTTC
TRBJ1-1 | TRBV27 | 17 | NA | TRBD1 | CASRARTGFLMNTEAFF | TGTGCCAGCAGGGCCCGGACAGGTTTCCTTATGAACACTGAAGCTTTCTTT
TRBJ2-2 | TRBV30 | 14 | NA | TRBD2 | CAWRGLEFTGELFF | TGTGCCTGGAGAGGACTAGAGTTCACCGGGGAGCTGTTTTTT
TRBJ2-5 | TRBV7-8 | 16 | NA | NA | CASTIIRQTAGETQYF | TGTGCCAGCACCATCATCCGACAGACTGCGGGGGAGACCCAGTACTTC
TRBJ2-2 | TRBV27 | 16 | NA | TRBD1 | CASSLRQGRHTGELFF | TGTGCCAGCAGTTTAAGACAGGGGCGCCACACCGGGGAGCTGTTTTTT
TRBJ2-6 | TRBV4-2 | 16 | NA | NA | CASSQELPSGANVLTF | TGTGCCAGCAGCCAAGAGCTGCCCTCTGGGGCCAACGTCCTGACTTTC